Below are 9 T cell receptor beta chains sequenced from a single sample in a study of fetal regulatory T cell absence and autoimmunity. This table comes from immunoSEQ multiplex PCR, and its TCRdb copy is limited to in-frame clones, with some not included. The data hold 95,000 to 100,000 clones, with around 72% observed a single time. What was sequenced was pancreas tissue. These TCRs come from a male donor with IPEX syndrome.

V gene TRBV6-5 combines with J gene TRBJ1-1, with D hard to call. Trimming took off 4 bases at V and 0 bases at J, with 9 bases between the two ends. Germline CDR1 is MNHEY and CDR2 is SVGAGI. The CDR3 length is 14 residues. For the CDR3, the DNA is TGTGCCAGCAGTTTGCAGCCACTGAACACTGAAGCTTTCTTT. Its translation: CASSLQPLNTEAFF.

The chain has TRBV7-9 and TRBJ1-2; D is possibly TRBD1 (6 bases). There are 13 residues in the CDR3. Germline CDR1 SEHNR, CDR2 FQNEAQ (reference sequence). The V end was cut by 2 bases, the J end by 8 bases, with 12 bases between. The CDR3 DNA follows: TGTGCCAGCAGCTTACGAGGGGGTTCGGGCTACACCTTC. It is translated as CASSLRGGSGYTF.

The V gene is TRBV6-5, the J gene TRBJ2-5; 9 bases line up with TRBD1. The CDR3 sequence is 15 residues long. Germline V CDR1 and CDR2: MNHEY, SVGAGI. V shed 6 bases and J 4 bases; nucleotides not matched to a gene: 9. This CDR3 is CASRGQGGGGETQYF. DNA of the CDR3: TGTGCCAGCAGGGGACAGGGAGGGGGAGGAGAGACCCAGTACTTC.

The chain recombines TRBV4-2 with TRBJ2-1; 10 bases line up with TRBD2. V trimming: 1 base; J trimming: 3 bases; junction bases outside the gene matches: 0. Germline V gene data show CDR1 as LGHNA and CDR2 as YNFKEQ. The CDR3 sequence is 15 residues long. Here the CDR3 reads CASSQGTSGYNEQFF. The CDR3 DNA sequence: TGTGCCAGCAGCCAAGGGACTAGCGGCTACAATGAGCAGTTCTTC.

The DNA of the CDR3 is TGTGCCAGCAGCTTAGAGGTGACCTCCTACAATGAGCAGTTCTTC. Protein product: CASSLEVTSYNEQFF. This chain links TRBV7-4 with TRBJ2-1; D is unclear. V lost 1 base and J lost 0, with 7 bases in between. In germline, CDR1 is SGHVT, CDR2 SQSDAQ. This CDR3 has 15 residues.

This clone has a single count. The chain joins TRBV11-2 to TRBJ2-1; D uncertain. The CDR3 contains 14 residues. Germline-derived CDR1 and CDR2 are SGHAT and FQNNGV. V was cut by 5 bases and J by 6 bases, with 14 bases left in between. The CDR3 bases are TGTGCCAGCAGCCCCCTCGGTAGGTTCAATGAGCAGTTCTTC. It specifies CASSPLGRFNEQFF.

This chain's CDR3 is CASSLPRAGSYYEQYF. CDR3 nucleotides: TGTGCCAGCAGCTTGCCTCGGGCAGGCAGCTACTACGAGCAGTACTTC. This chain links TRBV5-8 with TRBJ2-7; D unclear. Germline V lookup: CDR1 SGHTS, CDR2 YDEGEE. Trimming stripped 1 base from V and 3 bases from J, with 17 bases between. There are 16 residues in the CDR3.

This chain connects TRBV27 to TRBJ2-1, with a tentative D call TRBD2 (7 bases). The V gene lost 3 bases and the J gene lost 4 bases, with 10 bases spanning the gap. The CDR3 consists of 14 residues. Germline values: CDR1 MNHEY, CDR2 SMNVEV (reference sequence). The CDR3: CASSFGGPYNEQFF. The CDR3 nucleotides are TGTGCCAGCAGTTTCGGGGGGCCTTACAATGAGCAGTTCTTC.

V is TRBV6-5 and J is TRBJ2-3; no definite D call. V lost 2 bases and J lost 1, with 13 bases in between. This CDR3 has 16 residues. CDR1 is MNHEY, CDR2 SVGAGI, per germline. Here the CDR3 reads CASSYQELSGTDTQYF. CDR3 bases: TGTGCCAGCAGTTACCAGGAACTTTCGGGCACAGATACGCAGTATTTT.